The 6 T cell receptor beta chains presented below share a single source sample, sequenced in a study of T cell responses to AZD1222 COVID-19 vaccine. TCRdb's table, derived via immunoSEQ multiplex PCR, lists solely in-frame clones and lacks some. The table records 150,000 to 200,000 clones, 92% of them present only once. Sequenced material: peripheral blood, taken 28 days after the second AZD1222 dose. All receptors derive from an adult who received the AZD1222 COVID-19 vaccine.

The CDR3 DNA reads TGTGCCAGCAGTAGGGGGGGCAGTGAAAAACTGTTTTTT. Amino acid sequence: CASSRGGSEKLFF. The chain uses TRBV12-3 or TRBV12-4 and TRBJ1-4, with D possibly matching TRBD1 (6 bases). V was shortened by 5 bases and J by 7 bases, with 11 bases between the two germline ends. This CDR3 contains 13 residues.

The CDR3 sequence: CASKIQGYGYTF. In DNA, the CDR3 is TGCGCCAGCAAAATACAGGGCTATGGCTACACCTTC. This chain joins TRBV10-2 and TRBJ1-2; weak D call: TRBD1 (6 bases). The ends were cut back, 7 bases at V and 4 bases at J, with 10 bases in the middle. The germline V gene encodes CDR1 WSHSY and CDR2 SAAADI. This CDR3 is 12 amino acids long.

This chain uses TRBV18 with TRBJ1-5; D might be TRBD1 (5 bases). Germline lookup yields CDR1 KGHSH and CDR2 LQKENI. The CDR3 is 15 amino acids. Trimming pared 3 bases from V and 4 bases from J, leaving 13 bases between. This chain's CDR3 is CASSPQGVRNQPQHF. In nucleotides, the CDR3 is TGTGCCAGCTCACCGCAGGGCGTCAGGAATCAGCCCCAGCATTTT.

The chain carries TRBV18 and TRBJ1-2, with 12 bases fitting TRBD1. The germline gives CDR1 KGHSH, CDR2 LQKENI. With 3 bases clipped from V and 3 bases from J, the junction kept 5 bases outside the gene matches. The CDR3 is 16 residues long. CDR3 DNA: TGTGCCAGCTCACCTCCGGGACAGGGGGCGGACTATGGCTACACCTTC. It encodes CASSPPGQGADYGYTF.

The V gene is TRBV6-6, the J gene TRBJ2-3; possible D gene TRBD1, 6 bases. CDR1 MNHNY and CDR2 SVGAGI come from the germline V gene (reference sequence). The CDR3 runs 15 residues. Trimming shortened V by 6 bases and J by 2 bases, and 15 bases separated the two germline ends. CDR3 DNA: TGTGCCAGCAGCGGGCAGAGGGGGATCACAGATACGCAGTATTTT. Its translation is CASSGQRGITDTQYF.

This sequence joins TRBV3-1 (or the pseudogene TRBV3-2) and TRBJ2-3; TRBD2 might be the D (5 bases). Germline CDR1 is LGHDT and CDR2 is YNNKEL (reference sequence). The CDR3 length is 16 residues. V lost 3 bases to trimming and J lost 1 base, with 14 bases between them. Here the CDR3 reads CASSHLGAGRTDTQYF. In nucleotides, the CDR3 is TGTGCCAGCAGCCACCTTGGTGCGGGCCGCACAGATACGCAGTATTTT.